A single T cell receptor beta chain is shown here with its context. It was with 60 Vbeta and 13 Jbeta primers that the PCR ran. TCRdb's table, derived via immunoSEQ multiplex PCR, lists solely in-frame clones and lacks some. Recorded for this sample: 75,000 to 95,000 clones. These data come from a study of cytomegalovirus exposure and HLA in healthy donors. Material: PBMCs. The TCR originated in a young man in good health and CMV-seronegative.

CDR3: CASSLGGVYMGYNEQFF. DNA for the CDR3: TGCGCCAGCAGCTTGGGGGGAGTGTATATGGGCTACAATGAGCAGTTCTTC. The J gene is TRBJ2-1, the V gene TRBV5-1; a possible D gene is TRBD2 (5 bases). This CDR3 contains 17 residues. Trimming removed 0 bases at V and 3 bases at J, with 16 bases between. Germline V CDR1 and CDR2: SGHRS, YFSETQ. The entire variable domain, with the rest obtained from reference TRBV5-1 and TRBJ2-1, is as follows: KAGVTQTPRYLIKTRGQQVTLSCSPISGHRSVSWYQQTPGQGLQFLFEYFSETQRNKGNFPGRFSGRQFSNSRSEMNVSTLELGDSALYLCASSLGGVYMGYNEQFFGPGTRLTVL.